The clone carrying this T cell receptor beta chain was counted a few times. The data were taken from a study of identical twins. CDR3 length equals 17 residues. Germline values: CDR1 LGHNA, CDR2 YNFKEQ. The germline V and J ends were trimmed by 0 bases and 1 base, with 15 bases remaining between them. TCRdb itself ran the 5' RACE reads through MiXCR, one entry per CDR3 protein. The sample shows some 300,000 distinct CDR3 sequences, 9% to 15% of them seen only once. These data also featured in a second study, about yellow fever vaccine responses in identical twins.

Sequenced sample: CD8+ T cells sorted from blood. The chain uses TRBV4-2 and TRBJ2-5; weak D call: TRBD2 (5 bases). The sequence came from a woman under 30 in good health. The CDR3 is CASSQELKRGSQETQYF. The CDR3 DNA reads TGTGCCAGCAGCCAAGAATTGAAGAGAGGGAGCCAAGAGACCCAGTACTTC.